This T cell receptor beta chain was identified during a study of T cells after yellow fever vaccination. The overall study: Fractions containing few cells were prepared with SMART-Seq v4 Ultra Low Input. Study observations and caveats: Researchers noted that a small share of clonotypes showed up in both CD4 and CD8 compartments.

TCRdb redid the calling of the 5' RACE reads with MiXCR, one entry per CDR3 protein. The sample records hundreds of thousands of distinct CDR3 sequences, 8.7% being singletons. The CDR3 has 16 residues. Germline V gene sequence: CDR1 SNHLY, CDR2 FYNNEI. Trimming stripped 3 bases from V and 2 bases from J, with 17 bases between. This clonotype was seen at least ten times. Its antigen is undetermined. The chain links TRBV2 to TRBJ2-7; no reliable D call. The sequence was obtained from a man aged 18 to 35 who received the YFV17D yellow fever vaccine. The material sequenced was PBMCs, taken on the day of the first yellow fever vaccination. CDR3 protein: CASSDVSLIMTYEQYV. Written as DNA, the CDR3 is TGTGCCAGCAGTGATGTATCTCTAATTATGACCTACGAGCAGTACGTC.